The clone carrying this TCR beta chain was detected ten times or more. Its matching antigen is unknown. The source of the sample is a study of beta chain features in type 1 diabetes. The study, taken as a whole, reports: The study found moderately but significantly shorter TCRB CDR3s in all four CD4+ subsets of Type 1 diabetes patients. Compared with healthy donors, patients appeared to share more similar naive, central memory and regulatory TCRB repertoires. Any HLA-type effect on TCRB rearrangement remained unresolved here.

Every isolated RNA sample was fully reverse transcribed, so sequencing captured expressed TCRB transcripts. The study sequenced naive, central memory and regulatory T cell samples to an average of about 3.6 million reads. The protocol was immunoSEQ multiplex PCR, while the TCRdb copy is restricted to in-frame clones and leaves out a portion. The sample includes about 170,000 clones, 7.8% seen only once; the top ten take 0.94%. CDR1 is LNHDA, CDR2 SQIVND, per germline (reference sequence). Trimming removed 6 bases from V and 6 bases from J; junction bases left unmatched: 9. This CDR3 has 14 amino acids.

This receptor was obtained from a woman between 35 and 50 years old with type 1 diabetes. The V gene is TRBV19, the J gene TRBJ2-3; the match to TRBD1 covers 7 bases. The sample was central memory CD4+ T cells from blood. The CDR3 spells CASRPGQSGDTQYF. The CDR3 nucleotides are TGTGCCAGTAGACCGGGACAGTCGGGGGATACGCAGTATTTT.